This entry concerns a single T cell receptor beta chain. Its antigen specificity is not known. Base qualities are not at hand, and no much larger clone is one base apart. This specimen comes from a study of blood T cell repertoires in COVID-19 (dated by TCRdb to between 2020 and 2021). About the investigation overall: The collaborator samples originated in the United States, Italy and Spain and spanned the acute and convalescent phases of COVID-19. The prospective study material was composed of cDNA or gDNA derived from T cells, B-cell-depleted T cells, or PBMCs. The dataset comprised deeply sampled blood TCRbeta repertoires from subjects exposed to, actively infected with, or recovered from COVID-19. The repertoires were released in a freely available public database intended as a resource for research on the immune response to SARS-CoV-2. The samples were drawn from two sources: the first 160 participants of the ongoing ImmuneRACE study, and over 950 subjects contributed by 6 global collaborators. Nearly every sample came with metadata listing a de-identified subject ID, COVID-19 status, age in years and sex. HLA class I and class II types, where available, came from metadata supplied by the sample provider rather than from assay-based typing.

The immunoSEQ Assay, a bias-controlled multiplex PCR, was used to amplify TCRbeta CDR3 regions from genomic DNA. In the original analysis: The number of nucleated cells in each sample was estimated from the amplification of reference gene primers within the assay. Sequence reads were collapsed and filtered to measure the absolute abundance of every unique TCRbeta CDR3 rearrangement. For each sample, productive Simpson clonality was calculated as the square root of Simpson's diversity index over productive rearrangements. The table comes from immuneACCESS by way of TCRdb, which keeps in-frame sequences with V and J called. Part of the clones is missing from these tables; in studies checked, under half for an unresolved V gene and the rest for unknown reasons. V and J calls and clone size are those listed in that table; D and trimming were worked out from the DNA. This sample gives roughly 79,000 clones in total; about four fifths of them show up just once. The ten most abundant clones make up around 3.3% of the sample.

Each collaborating institution followed its own protocols to collect whole blood in K2EDTA tubes. Collaborator samples were shipped for TCRbeta analysis as frozen whole blood, isolated PBMCs, or DNA extracted from either sample type. Overall results and qualifications from the work: The quantity of clinical and demographic metadata differed by source and by participant and was supplied without curation.

The germline V gene encodes CDR1 SGHTA and CDR2 FQGNSA. CDR3 length: 13 amino acids, cysteine to phenylalanine. Only the CDR3 DNA is retained, 39 bases long and in frame from the first base. V gives up 5 bases and J gives up 6 bases, and the segment between their germline ends measures 10 bases. The clonotype originates from a man aged 50-59 years with acute or convalescent COVID-19. Material: peripheral blood. The receptor chain draws on TRBV7-2 and TRBJ2-2; matching of 5 bases hints at TRBD2 as the D gene. CDR3 loop: CASSRPGAGELFF. The DNA reads TGTGCCAGCAGCCGCCCCGGGGCCGGGGAGCTGTTTTTT.